Below are 14 T cell receptor beta chains sequenced from a single sample in a study of T cell responses to AZD1222 COVID-19 vaccine. Sequencing was performed with immunoSEQ multiplex PCR; in TCRdb, only in-frame clones are kept and a portion is missing. The table has tens of thousands of clones, about nine tenths seen once. Sequencing was performed on peripheral blood, taken 28 days after the second AZD1222 dose. These receptors were collected from an adult who received the AZD1222 COVID-19 vaccine.

The chain has TRBV7-8 and TRBJ2-1, with 7 positions matching TRBD2. J was trimmed by 2 bases and V by 5 bases; bases with no gene match: 3. The CDR3 has 14 amino acids. The germline CDR1 and CDR2 sequences are SGHVS and FQNEAQ. The CDR3 is CASSREVAYNEQFF. CDR3 coding DNA: TGTGCCAGCAGCCGGGAGGTTGCCTACAATGAGCAGTTCTTC.

Only a few counts were recorded for this clone. The V call is TRBV4-2, the J call TRBJ2-2; the D gene could be TRBD1 or TRBD2 (5 bases each). The CDR3 totals 15 residues. V lost 6 bases, J lost 6 bases, and 17 bases lay in between. Germline V gene sequence: CDR1 LGHNA, CDR2 YNFKEQ. In DNA form, the CDR3 reads TGTGCCAGCAGGTCAGAAATTTGGGGGTCCGGGGAGCTGTTTTTT. Amino acid sequence: CASRSEIWGSGELFF.

The chain is built from TRBV7-6 and TRBJ2-1, with D perhaps TRBD1 (6 bases). Between the trimmed V and J ends, which lost 1 base and 5 bases, there was a span of 18 bases. This CDR3 has 17 residues. The V gene's germline CDR1 is SGHVS and CDR2 FNYEAQ. DNA of the CDR3: TGTGCCAGCAGCTTAGGAGTACAGGGTCGAAGTAACAATGAGCAGTTCTTC. It codes for CASSLGVQGRSNNEQFF.

Concerning this clone itself: One end of the junction is discordant with germline, which a read error may explain. The chain is built from TRBV7-7 and TRBJ2-5; 9 bases line up with TRBD1. Germline assignment: CDR1 SSHAT and CDR2 FNYEAQ (reference sequence). The CDR3 consists of 15 residues. The DNA of the CDR3 is TGTGCTAGCAGCCCAAGGACAGGGGCGGGGGAGACCCAGTACTTC. This encodes CASSPRTGAGETQYF.

The V gene is TRBV6-1, the J gene TRBJ1-2; TRBD1 matches at 7 bases. The CDR3 sequence is 15 residues long. V dropped 2 bases and J dropped 7; count of bases not matched to a gene: 10. The germline CDR1 and CDR2 sequences are MNHNS and SASEGT. The CDR3 region has the DNA TGTGCCAGCAGTGAATCCGGGGGGACAGTGATTGGCTACACCTTC. It specifies CASSESGGTVIGYTF.

V and J are TRBV7-9 and TRBJ2-7; D is unclear. Trimming removed 0 bases from V and 5 bases from J, with 5 bases in between. This CDR3 has 12 amino acids. Germline-derived CDR1 and CDR2 are SEHNR and FQNEAQ (reference sequence). The CDR3 DNA is TGTGCCAGCAGCTTAGCCGCGAACGAGCAGTACTTC. Its protein product is CASSLAANEQYF. Combining the CDR3 with reference TRBV7-9 and TRBJ2-7 gives the whole variable domain DTGVSQNPRHKITKRGQNVTFRCDPISEHNRLYWYRQTLGQGPEFLTYFQNEAQLEKSRLLSDRFSAERPKGSFSTLEIQRTEQGDSAMYLCASSLAANEQYFGPGTRLTVT.

V is TRBV30 and J is TRBJ2-2; 7 nucleotides match TRBD1. V lost 3 bases, J lost 6 bases, and 1 base stayed unmatched. This CDR3 contains 12 residues. Per the germline V gene, CDR1 is GTSNPN and CDR2 is SVGIG (reference sequence). DNA of the CDR3: TGTGCCTGGAGAGGGGGCCCCGGGGAGCTGTTTTTT. This encodes CAWRGGPGELFF.

This clone was detected only once. The chain is built from TRBV9 and TRBJ1-1; D is unclear. CDR1 and CDR2 (germline): SGDLS, YYNGEE. V lost 5 bases and J 1 base, leaving 12 bases between the germline ends. The CDR3 extends over 14 amino acids. CDR3 protein: CASSGGLGNTEAFF. The DNA for the CDR3 is TGTGCCAGCAGTGGAGGGCTCGGGAACACTGAAGCTTTCTTT.

The rearrangement links TRBV19 to TRBJ2-2; possibly TRBD1 or TRBD2 for D (5 bases each). The V and J ends lost 7 bases and 7 bases respectively, with 16 bases between them. Germline assignment: CDR1 LNHDA and CDR2 SQIVND (reference sequence). The CDR3 has 14 amino acids. CDR3 DNA: TGTGCCAGTAAGGGGACGGGTGTCAACGGGGAGCTGTTTTTT. Protein: CASKGTGVNGELFF.

The chain combines TRBV9 with TRBJ2-1, with D unclear. CDR1 SGDLS and CDR2 YYNGEE come from the germline V gene. The CDR3 is 12 amino acids. V lost 6 bases and J lost 4, with 8 bases in between. The CDR3 loop is CASTNRYNEQFF. The DNA of the CDR3 is TGTGCCAGCACCAACCGGTACAATGAGCAGTTCTTC.

This rearrangement joins TRBV5-5 to TRBJ2-7; D is uncertain. The length of the CDR3 is 16 residues. Trimming cost V 4 bases and J 1 base, with 18 bases left between them. Germline CDR1 is SGHKS and CDR2 is YYEKEE (reference sequence). CDR3: CASSLRRSQVSYEQYF. CDR3 coding DNA: TGTGCCAGCAGCCTACGTAGGTCCCAGGTATCCTACGAGCAGTACTTC.

This clone was recorded only once. The rearrangement uses TRBV7-9 and TRBJ1-2, with D possibly being TRBD1 (6 bases). V was clipped by 5 bases and J by 10 bases, with 14 bases between them. Germline V gene lookup returns CDR1 SEHNR and CDR2 FQNEAQ (reference sequence). The CDR3 is 12 amino acids. This chain's CDR3 is CASSPTGFSYTF. The CDR3 DNA follows: TGTGCCAGCAGCCCCACAGGGTTCTCCTACACCTTC.

V and J are TRBV6-1 and TRBJ2-3; D call uncertain. This CDR3 region has 13 residues. CDR1 and CDR2 from the germline V gene are MNHNS and SASEGT. Trimming left V 2 bases short and J 2 bases short, with 5 bases between. CDR3 sequence: CASSEPFTDTQYF. CDR3 in DNA: TGTGCCAGCAGTGAACCCTTCACAGATACGCAGTATTTT.

This chain joins TRBV7-2 and TRBJ2-1; D is uncertain. The V and J ends lost 4 bases and 8 bases respectively, with 12 bases between them. In germline, CDR1 is SGHTA, CDR2 FQGNSA. The CDR3 contains 13 residues. This CDR3 is CASSSVSWYEQFF. The CDR3 DNA reads as TGTGCCAGCAGCTCGGTTAGTTGGTATGAGCAGTTCTTC.